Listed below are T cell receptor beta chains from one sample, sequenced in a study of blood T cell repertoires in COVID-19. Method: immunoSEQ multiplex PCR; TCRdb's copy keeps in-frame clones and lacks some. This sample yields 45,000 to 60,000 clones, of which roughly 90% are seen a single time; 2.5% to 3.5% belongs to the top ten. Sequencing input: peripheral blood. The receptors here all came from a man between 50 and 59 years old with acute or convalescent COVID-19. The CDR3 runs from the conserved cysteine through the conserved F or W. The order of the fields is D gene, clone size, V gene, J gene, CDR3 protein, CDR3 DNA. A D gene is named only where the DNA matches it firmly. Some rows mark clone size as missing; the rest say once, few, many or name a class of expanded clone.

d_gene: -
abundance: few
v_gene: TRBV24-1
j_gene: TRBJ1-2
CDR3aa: CATSGEDSPNYGYTF
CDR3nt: TGTGCCACCAGTGGTGAGGACAGTCCTAACTATGGCTACACCTTC

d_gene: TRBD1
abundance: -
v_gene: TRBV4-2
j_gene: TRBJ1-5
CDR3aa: CASSQDTGGDQPQHF
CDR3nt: TGTGCCAGCAGCCAAGATACAGGGGGTGATCAGCCCCAGCATTTT

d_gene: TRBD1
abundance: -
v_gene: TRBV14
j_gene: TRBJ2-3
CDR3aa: CASSQDRGLDTQYF
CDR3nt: TGTGCCAGCAGCCAGGACAGGGGGCTTGATACGCAGTATTTT

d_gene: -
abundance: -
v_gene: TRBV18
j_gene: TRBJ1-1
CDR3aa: CASSPRQRGNTEAFF
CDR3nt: TGTGCCAGCTCACCTAGACAGAGAGGGAACACTGAAGCTTTCTTT

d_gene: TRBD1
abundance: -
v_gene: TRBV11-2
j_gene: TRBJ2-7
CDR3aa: CASSTRQGPYEQYF
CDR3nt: TGTGCCAGCAGCACCCGACAGGGCCCCTACGAGCAGTACTTC

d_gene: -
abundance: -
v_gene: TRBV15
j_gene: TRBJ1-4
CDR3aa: CATKWGLGIDNEKLFF
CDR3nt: TGTGCCACCAAATGGGGCCTGGGCATCGATAATGAAAAACTGTTTTTT

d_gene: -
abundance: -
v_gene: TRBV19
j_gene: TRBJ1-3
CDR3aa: CACRGFNAGNTIYF
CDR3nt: TGTGCCTGTCGAGGGTTCAACGCTGGAAACACCATATATTTT

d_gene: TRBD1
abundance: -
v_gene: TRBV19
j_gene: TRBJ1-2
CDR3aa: CASSIPGTANYGYTF
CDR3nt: TGTGCCAGTAGTATTCCCGGGACAGCGAACTATGGCTACACCTTC

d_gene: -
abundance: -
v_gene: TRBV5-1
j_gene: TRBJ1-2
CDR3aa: CASSLGSQGFGYTF
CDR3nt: TGCGCCAGCAGCTTGGGGTCGCAGGGATTTGGCTACACCTTC

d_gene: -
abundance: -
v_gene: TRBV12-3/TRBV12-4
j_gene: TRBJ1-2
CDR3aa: CASSADDYGYTF
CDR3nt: TGTGCCAGCAGTGCGGATGACTATGGCTACACCTTC

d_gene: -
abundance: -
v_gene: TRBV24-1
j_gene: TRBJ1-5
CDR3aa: CATSDPRISNQPQHF
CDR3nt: TGTGCCACCAGTGACCCCAGGATTAGCAATCAGCCCCAGCATTTT

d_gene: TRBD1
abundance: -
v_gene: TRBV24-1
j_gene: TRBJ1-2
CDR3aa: CATSDGTGGAYGYTF
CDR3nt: TGTGCCACCAGTGATGGGACAGGGGGCGCTTACGGCTACACCTTC

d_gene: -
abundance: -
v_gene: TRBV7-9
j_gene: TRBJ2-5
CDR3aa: CASSLGRAEIQETQYF
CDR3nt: TGTGCCAGCAGCTTAGGCAGGGCCGAAATCCAAGAGACCCAGTACTTC

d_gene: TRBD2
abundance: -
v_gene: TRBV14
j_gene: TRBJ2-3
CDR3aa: CASSQEVTSGGLDTQYF
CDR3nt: TGTGCCAGCAGCCAAGAAGTGACTAGCGGGGGTTTGGATACGCAGTATTTT

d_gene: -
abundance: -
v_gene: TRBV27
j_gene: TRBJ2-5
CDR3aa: CASSPRYKETQYF
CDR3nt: TGTGCCAGCAGTCCACGATACAAAGAGACCCAGTACTTC

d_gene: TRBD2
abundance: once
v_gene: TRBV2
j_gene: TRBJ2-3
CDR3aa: CASSERRGGTDTQYF
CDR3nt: TGTGCCAGCAGTGAGAGGCGGGGGGGCACAGATACGCAGTATTTT

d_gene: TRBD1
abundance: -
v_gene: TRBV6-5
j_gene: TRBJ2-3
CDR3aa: CASSWKTGGVTDTQYF
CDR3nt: TGTGCCAGCAGTTGGAAAACAGGGGGCGTCACAGATACGCAGTATTTT

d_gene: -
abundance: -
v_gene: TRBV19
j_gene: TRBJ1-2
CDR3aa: CASRGPTYNYGYTF
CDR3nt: TGTGCCAGTAGGGGCCCGACATATAACTATGGCTACACCTTC

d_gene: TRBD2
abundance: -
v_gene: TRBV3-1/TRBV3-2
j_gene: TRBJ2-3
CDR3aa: CASSRSGTSSSDTQYF
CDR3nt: TGTGCCAGCAGCCGATCCGGGACTAGCAGCTCAGATACGCAGTATTTT

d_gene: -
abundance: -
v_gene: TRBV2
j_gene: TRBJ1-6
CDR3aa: CASTAGAAPLHF
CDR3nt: TGTGCCAGCACTGCAGGGGCGGCACCCCTCCACTTT

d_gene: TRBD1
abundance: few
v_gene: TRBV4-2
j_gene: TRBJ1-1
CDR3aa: CASSLDRVGTEAFF
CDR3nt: TGTGCCAGCAGCCTCGACAGGGTTGGTACTGAAGCTTTCTTT

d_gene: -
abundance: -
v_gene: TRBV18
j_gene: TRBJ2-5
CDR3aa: CASSTGSQETQYF
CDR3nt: TGTGCCAGCTCTACAGGGTCCCAAGAGACCCAGTACTTC

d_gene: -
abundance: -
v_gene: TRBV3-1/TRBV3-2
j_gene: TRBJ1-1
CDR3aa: CASSGREGNTEAFF
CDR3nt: TGTGCCAGCAGCGGAAGGGAGGGGAACACTGAAGCTTTCTTT

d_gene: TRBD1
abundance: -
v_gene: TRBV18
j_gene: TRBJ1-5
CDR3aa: CASSRDSRNQPQHF
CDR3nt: TGTGCCAGCTCTCGGGACAGCCGGAATCAGCCCCAGCATTTT

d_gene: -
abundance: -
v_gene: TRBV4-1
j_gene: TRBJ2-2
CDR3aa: CASSQGRNTGELFF
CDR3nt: TGCGCCAGCAGCCAGGGCCGGAACACCGGGGAGCTGTTTTTT

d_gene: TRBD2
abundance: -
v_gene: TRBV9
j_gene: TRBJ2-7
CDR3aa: CASSVGTSGSYEQYF
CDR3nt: TGTGCCAGCAGCGTAGGGACTAGCGGATCCTACGAGCAGTACTTC

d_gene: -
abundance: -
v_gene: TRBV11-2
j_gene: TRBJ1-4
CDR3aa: CASSPHSGTPTKLFF
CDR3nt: TGTGCCAGCAGCCCACATTCCGGGACACCTACAAAACTGTTTTTT

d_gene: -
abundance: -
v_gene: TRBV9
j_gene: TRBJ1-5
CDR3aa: CASSADLSQPQHF
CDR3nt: TGTGCCAGCAGCGCCGACTTAAGTCAGCCCCAGCATTTT

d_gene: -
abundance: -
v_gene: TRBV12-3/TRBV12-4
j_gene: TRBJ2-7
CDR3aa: CASSYSDEQYF
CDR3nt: TGTGCCAGCAGCTACTCGGACGAGCAGTACTTC

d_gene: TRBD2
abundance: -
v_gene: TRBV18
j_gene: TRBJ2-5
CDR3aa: CASSPGLVEETQYF
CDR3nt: TGTGCCAGCTCACCAGGACTAGTAGAAGAGACCCAGTACTTC

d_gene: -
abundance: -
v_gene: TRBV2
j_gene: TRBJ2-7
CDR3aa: CASSGTTNYEQYF
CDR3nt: TGTGCCAGCAGTGGGACAACAAACTACGAGCAGTACTTC

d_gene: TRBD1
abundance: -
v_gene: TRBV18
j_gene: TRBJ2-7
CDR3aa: CASSPGTGAHEQYF
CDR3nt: TGTGCCAGCTCACCCGGGACAGGGGCCCACGAGCAGTACTTC

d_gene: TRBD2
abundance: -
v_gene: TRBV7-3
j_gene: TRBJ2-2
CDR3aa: CASSLWAGLAGGPTGELFF
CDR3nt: TGTGCCAGCAGCTTATGGGCAGGACTAGCGGGGGGGCCCACCGGGGAGCTGTTTTTT

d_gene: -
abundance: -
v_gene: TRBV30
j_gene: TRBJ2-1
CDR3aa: CAWSGLRGVSSYNEQFF
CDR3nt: TGTGCCTGGAGTGGACTAAGAGGCGTAAGCTCCTACAATGAGCAGTTCTTC

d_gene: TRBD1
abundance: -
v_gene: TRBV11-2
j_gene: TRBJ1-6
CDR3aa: CASSLVKDRGRLHF
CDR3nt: TGTGCCAGCAGCTTGGTAAAGGACAGGGGACGCCTCCACTTT

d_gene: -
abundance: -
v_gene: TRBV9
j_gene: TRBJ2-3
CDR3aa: CASSQRWGGPNAQYF
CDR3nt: TGTGCCAGCAGCCAGAGGTGGGGGGGCCCTAATGCGCAGTATTTT

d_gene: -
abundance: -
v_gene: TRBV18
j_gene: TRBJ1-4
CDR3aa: CASSPGGTTNEKLFF
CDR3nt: TGTGCCAGCTCACCAGGCGGGACAACTAATGAAAAACTGTTTTTT

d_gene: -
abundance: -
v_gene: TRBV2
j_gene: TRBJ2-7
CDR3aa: CASTLRGGYEQYF
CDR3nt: TGTGCCAGCACTCTGAGGGGGGGCTACGAGCAGTACTTC

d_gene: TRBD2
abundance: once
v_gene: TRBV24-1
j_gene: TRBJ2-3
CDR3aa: CATSDPATSAPDTQYF
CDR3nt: TGTGCCACCAGTGACCCGGCGACTAGCGCGCCAGATACGCAGTATTTT

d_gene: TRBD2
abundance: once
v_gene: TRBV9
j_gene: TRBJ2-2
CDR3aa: CASSVHGGGDGELFF
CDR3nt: TGTGCCAGCAGCGTGCATGGCGGGGGGGACGGGGAGCTGTTTTTT

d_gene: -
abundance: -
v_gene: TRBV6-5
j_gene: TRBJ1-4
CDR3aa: CASSIGGRGREKLFF
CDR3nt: TGTGCCAGCAGTATCGGAGGCAGGGGACGTGAAAAACTGTTTTTT

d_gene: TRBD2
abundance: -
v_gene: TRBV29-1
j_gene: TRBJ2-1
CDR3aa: CSVAGPELAGSNEQFF
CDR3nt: TGCAGCGTTGCGGGCCCGGAACTAGCGGGGAGCAATGAGCAGTTCTTC

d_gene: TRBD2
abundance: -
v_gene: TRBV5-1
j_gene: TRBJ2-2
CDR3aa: CASSFGSGGQTGELFF
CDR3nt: TGCGCCAGCAGCTTTGGTAGCGGGGGTCAAACCGGGGAGCTGTTTTTT

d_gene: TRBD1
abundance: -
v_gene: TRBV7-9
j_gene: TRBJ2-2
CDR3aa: CASSPTGTDTGELFF
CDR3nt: TGTGCCAGCAGCCCAACCGGGACAGACACCGGGGAGCTGTTTTTT